This is a list of T cell receptor beta chains from one sample in a study of shared clonotypes between healthy human individuals. The method was immunoSEQ multiplex PCR; TCRdb's version includes in-frame clones alone and lacks a portion of them. The sample has some 650,000 clones, 97% seen once. Source material: naive CD4+ T cells sorted from blood. The source of these receptors is a woman in her 30s in good health. Both conserved end residues are part of each CDR3. D genes are given only for firm matches. Size is stated for part of the rows, as once, few or many counts, or as a class when the clone is expanded.

j_call | clone_size | d_call | cdr3_length | v_call | cdr3_nt | cdr3_aa
TRBJ2-7 | - | TRBD2 | 15 | TRBV18 | TGTGCCAGCTCACCGACTAGCGAGACCTCCTACGAGCAGTACTTC | CASSPTSETSYEQYF
TRBJ2-3 | - | TRBD2 | 15 | TRBV6-1 | TGTGCCAGCAGCCCCGGGACTAGTAGCACAGATACGCAGTATTTT | CASSPGTSSTDTQYF
TRBJ1-4 | - | - | 13 | TRBV21-1 | TGTGCCAGCAGCCAGGGGGTTGGTGAAAAACTGTTTTTT | CASSQGVGEKLFF
TRBJ2-2 | - | - | 15 | TRBV5-4 | TGTGCCAGCAGTCCCGACCTACAAAACACCGGGGAGCTGTTTTTT | CASSPDLQNTGELFF
TRBJ1-1 | - | - | 16 | TRBV5-1 | TGCGCCAGCCAAGACAATCCGGGGTCCATGAACACTGAAGCTTTCTTT | CASQDNPGSMNTEAFF
TRBJ1-1 | - | TRBD1 | 18 | TRBV4-1 | TGCGCCAGCAGCCCTGGGACAGGGGCCCCGCAAGGGAACACTGAAGCTTTCTTT | CASSPGTGAPQGNTEAFF
TRBJ2-5 | - | TRBD2 | 18 | TRBV7-2 | TGTGCCAGCAGCCGCGGGACTAGCGGGAGGGCCGCTTCTGAGACCCAGTACTTC | CASSRGTSGRAASETQYF
TRBJ2-7 | - | TRBD2 | 17 | TRBV5-1 | TGCGCCAGCAGCTCCAATGCCGGGACTAGCGGGAGAGGTGAGCAGTACTTC | CASSSNAGTSGRGEQYF
TRBJ1-1 | once | - | 13 | TRBV28 | TGTGCCAGCAGTTTCCTAACGAACACTGAAGCTTTCTTT | CASSFLTNTEAFF
TRBJ1-3 | - | - | 14 | TRBV29-1 | TGCAGCGTTCAAACAGGATTCTCTGGAAACACCATATATTTT | CSVQTGFSGNTIYF
TRBJ1-1 | - | - | 14 | TRBV6-5 | TGTGCCAGCTCATATCTCTTCATGAACACTGAAGCTTTCTTT | CASSYLFMNTEAFF
TRBJ1-4 | - | TRBD1 | 15 | TRBV19 | TGTGCCAGTAGTATTGGGCAGGGGGCAGGCGAAAAACTGTTTTTT | CASSIGQGAGEKLFF
TRBJ2-2 | - | - | 14 | TRBV11-3 | TGTGCCAGCAGCCTGGATCCATGGACCGGGGAGCTGTTTTTT | CASSLDPWTGELFF
TRBJ1-2 | - | TRBD1 | 17 | TRBV4-1 | TGCGCCAGCAGCCAAGATCTTCGAGGGGGCGCAGGCTATGGCTACACCTTC | CASSQDLRGGAGYGYTF
TRBJ1-4 | - | TRBD1 | 14 | TRBV4-1 | TGCGCCAGCAGCCCGGAGGACAGGGCTGAAAAACTGTTTTTT | CASSPEDRAEKLFF
TRBJ1-1 | few | - | 13 | TRBV11-2 | TGTGCCAGCAGCTCAGGGGTAAGCACTGAAGCTTTCTTT | CASSSGVSTEAFF
TRBJ2-2 | - | TRBD2 | 19 | TRBV2 | TGTGCCAGCAACAGTGAAAGGTTACTAGCGGGAGGGGACACCGGGGAGCTGTTTTTT | CASNSERLLAGGDTGELFF
TRBJ1-1 | - | - | 13 | TRBV29-1 | TGCAGCGTGTATAGAGTGGGGGGGACTGAAGCTTTCTTT | CSVYRVGGTEAFF
TRBJ1-3 | - | TRBD1 | 15 | TRBV6-1 | TGTGCCAGCACCGGGGACAGGCTGGCTGGAAACACCATATATTTT | CASTGDRLAGNTIYF
TRBJ1-1 | - | TRBD1 | 14 | TRBV18 | TGTGCCAGCTCACCGGTACAGGGGGCGACTGAAGCTTTCTTT | CASSPVQGATEAFF
TRBJ2-1 | - | TRBD1 | 14 | TRBV5-1 | TGCGCCAGCAGCACCCAGGGGGCGACCAATGAGCAGTTCTTC | CASSTQGATNEQFF
TRBJ2-4 | - | TRBD1 | 15 | TRBV2 | TGTGCCAGCAGGAGGGGACAGCTAGCCAAAAACATTCAGTACTTC | CASRRGQLAKNIQYF
TRBJ1-5 | - | - | 17 | TRBV28 | TGTGCCAGCAGTTTTTCTTCCCGCGGGGATAGCAATCAGCCCCAGCATTTT | CASSFSSRGDSNQPQHF
TRBJ2-1 | - | - | 17 | TRBV13 | TGTGCCAGCAGCTCGCCCGTCGTGGGGGGCGCCTACAATGAGCAGTTCTTC | CASSSPVVGGAYNEQFF
TRBJ2-7 | - | - | 13 | TRBV18 | TGTGCCAGCTCACCAGGGGGAGAAGGGGAGCAGTACTTC | CASSPGGEGEQYF
TRBJ1-5 | - | TRBD1 | 15 | TRBV5-8 | TGTGCCAGCAGCTTAGGACAGGGGGAAGCTCAGCCCCAGCATTTT | CASSLGQGEAQPQHF
TRBJ1-2 | - | TRBD1 | 13 | TRBV5-1 | TGCGCCAGCACCCCAGGGGGGAACTATGGCTACACCTTC | CASTPGGNYGYTF
TRBJ2-5 | - | - | 13 | TRBV5-6 | TGTGCCAGCAGCTCTACAGGATCCGAGACCCAGTACTTC | CASSSTGSETQYF
TRBJ2-3 | - | - | 12 | TRBV28 | TGTGCCAGCGCGACATTCACAGATACGCAGTATTTT | CASATFTDTQYF
TRBJ2-7 | - | TRBD1 | 16 | TRBV11-2 | TGTGCCAGCAGCTTAAATAGGGGGCAGAGTGGCGACGAGCAGTACTTC | CASSLNRGQSGDEQYF